A selection of T cell receptor beta chains follows, all from one sample in a study of post-analysis software for immune sequencing data. TCRdb reprocessed the PCR reads via MiXCR and lists one record per CDR3 protein. The table shows over 700,000 distinct CDR3 sequences, with roughly 27% occurring only once. Material for sequencing was blood. Receptors originate from a girl aged 5-17 years with multiple sclerosis. Both conserved end residues are part of each CDR3. A D gene is named only where the DNA matches it firmly. Rows give clone size only sometimes, using once, few, many, or a class for an expanded clone.

TRBD1	TRBJ2-7	TRBV5-1	.	TGTGCTAGTGGGACAGGGGACGAGCAGTACTTC	CASGTGDEQYF
.	TRBJ2-1	TRBV7-9	.	TGTGCCAGCACTCCCGAGGGAGTCGGGTCAAGTGAGCAGTTCTTC	CASTPEGVGSSEQFF
TRBD1	TRBJ2-6	TRBV6-1	.	TGTGCCACCAGGAGCCACAGGGACAGGGTGATCCTGGGGGCCAACGTCCTGACTTTC	CATRSHRDRVILGANVLTF
.	TRBJ2-1	TRBV20-1	few	TGCAGTGCCCCAGACCGGACATACTACAATGAGCAGTTCTTC	CSAPDRTYYNEQFF
.	TRBJ2-1	TRBV28	few	TGTGCCAGCAGTTTCTTCGACAGGCCGTACAATGAGCAGTTCTTC	CASSFFDRPYNEQFF
TRBD1	TRBJ2-7	TRBV20-1	.	TGCAGTGCTTCTAGGACAGGTCCCCACGAGCAGTACTTC	CSASRTGPHEQYF
.	TRBJ2-4	TRBV2	once	TGTGCCAGCAGTGAAAGCGTGTGGAAAAACATTCAGTACTTC	CASSESVWKNIQYF
TRBD1	TRBJ2-1	TRBV2	few	TGTGCCAGCCAAGACAGGGAATTATACAATGAGCAGTTCTTC	CASQDRELYNEQFF
TRBD2	TRBJ2-7	TRBV28	.	TGTGCCAGCACCTCATTCCCCGGGACTAGCGGGAGGGCCTCCTACGAGCAGTACTTC	CASTSFPGTSGRASYEQYF
TRBD2	TRBJ2-1	TRBV20-1	.	TGCAGTGCGCCTGGACTAGCGGGAGGCTTATTCAATGAGCAGTTCTTC	CSAPGLAGGLFNEQFF
TRBD2	TRBJ2-7	TRBV28	few	TGTGCCAGCAGGGCTAGCGGGAGTCTGGGCGAGCAGTACTTC	CASRASGSLGEQYF
.	TRBJ2-7	TRBV7-9	few	TGTGCCAGCAGCGGTCTGTCAGTAGACGAGCAGTACTTC	CASSGLSVDEQYF
.	TRBJ1-5	TRBV5-1	.	TGCGCCAGCGCTCCCGGGCGAAATCAGCCCCAGCATTTT	CASAPGRNQPQHF
.	TRBJ2-1	TRBV4-2	.	TGTGCCAACAGCCAAGTACGGGGGTACAATGAGCAGTTCTTC	CANSQVRGYNEQFF
.	TRBJ2-5	TRBV7-9	.	TGTGCCAGCAGCTCAACTCGAGGGCAAGAGACCCAGTACTTC	CASSSTRGQETQYF
.	TRBJ2-4	TRBV15	few	TGTGCCACCAGCAGAGATCGCAGGGCAAACATTCAGTACTTC	CATSRDRRANIQYF
TRBD1	TRBJ2-7	TRBV5-1	many	TGCGCCAGCAGCTCCCAAGGGGGCCCTTACGAGCAGTACTTC	CASSSQGGPYEQYF